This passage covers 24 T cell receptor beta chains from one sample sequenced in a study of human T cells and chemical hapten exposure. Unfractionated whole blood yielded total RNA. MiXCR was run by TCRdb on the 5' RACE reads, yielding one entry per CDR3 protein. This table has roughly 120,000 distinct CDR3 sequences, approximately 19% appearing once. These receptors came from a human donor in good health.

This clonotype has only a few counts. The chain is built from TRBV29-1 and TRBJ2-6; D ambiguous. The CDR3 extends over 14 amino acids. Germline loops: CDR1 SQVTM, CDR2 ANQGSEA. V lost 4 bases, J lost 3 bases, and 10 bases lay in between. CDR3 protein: CSVGTKGGANVLTF. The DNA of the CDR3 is TGCAGCGTTGGCACAAAAGGTGGGGCCAACGTCCTGACTTTC.

The CDR3 is CASSGVTGGGGDTF. CDR3 coding DNA: TGTGCCAGCAGCGGAGTAACAGGGGGCGGCGGCGACACCTTC. This chain uses TRBV7-2 with TRBJ1-2, with 9 nucleotides matching TRBD1. The V and J ends lost 5 bases and 12 bases, in that order; junction bases with no gene match: 13. Germline V gene lookup returns CDR1 SGHTA and CDR2 FQGNSA. CDR3 length: 14 amino acids.

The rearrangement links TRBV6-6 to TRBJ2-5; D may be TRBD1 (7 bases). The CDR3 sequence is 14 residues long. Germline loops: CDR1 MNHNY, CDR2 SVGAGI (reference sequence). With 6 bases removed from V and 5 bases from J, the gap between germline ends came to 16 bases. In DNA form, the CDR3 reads TGTGCCAGCAGCTTCACAGGGGAGGTGGAGACCCAGTACTTC. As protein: CASSFTGEVETQYF.

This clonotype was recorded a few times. The DNA of the CDR3 is TGTGCCAGCAGCTCTCAGGGGGGCGGTCGAGCTTTCTTT. It encodes CASSSQGGGRAFF. The chain carries TRBV7-3 and TRBJ1-1; 7 bases map to TRBD1. CDR1 and CDR2 from the germline V gene are SGHTA and FQGTGA. The CDR3 covers 13 residues. With 4 bases clipped from V and 10 bases from J, the junction kept 9 bases outside the gene matches. Variable domain in full (rest from reference TRBV7-3 and TRBJ1-1): GAGVSQTPSNKVTEKGKYVELRCDPISGHTALYWYRQSLGQGPEFLIYFQGTGAADDSGLPNDRFFAVRPEGSVSTLKIQRTERGDSAVYLCASSSQGGGRAFFGQGTRLTVV.

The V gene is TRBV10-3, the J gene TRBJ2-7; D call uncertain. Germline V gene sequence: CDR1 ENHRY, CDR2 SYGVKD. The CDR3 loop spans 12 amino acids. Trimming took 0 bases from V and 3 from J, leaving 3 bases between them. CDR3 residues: CAISESGYEQYF. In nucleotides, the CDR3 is TGTGCCATCAGTGAGTCAGGCTACGAGCAGTACTTC.

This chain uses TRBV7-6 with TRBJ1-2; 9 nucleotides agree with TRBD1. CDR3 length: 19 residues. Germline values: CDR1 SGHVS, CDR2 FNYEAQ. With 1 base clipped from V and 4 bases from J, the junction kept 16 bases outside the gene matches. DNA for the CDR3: TGTGCCAGCAGCTTAGTACCCCCGGGACAGGGTGATGACTCCTATGGCTACACCTTC. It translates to CASSLVPPGQGDDSYGYTF.

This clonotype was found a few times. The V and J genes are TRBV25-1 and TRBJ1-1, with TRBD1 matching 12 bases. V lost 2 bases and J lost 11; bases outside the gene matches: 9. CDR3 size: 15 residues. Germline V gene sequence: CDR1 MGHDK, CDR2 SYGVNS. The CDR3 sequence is CASSEIGTGGFLAFF. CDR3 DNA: TGTGCCAGCAGTGAAATTGGGACAGGGGGCTTTCTGGCTTTCTTT. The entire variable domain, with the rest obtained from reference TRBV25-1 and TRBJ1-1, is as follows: EADIYQTPRYLVIGTGKKITLECSQTMGHDKMYWYQQDPGMELHLIHYSYGVNSTEKGDLSSESTVSRIRTEHFPLTLESARPSHTSQYLCASSEIGTGGFLAFFGQGTRLTVV.

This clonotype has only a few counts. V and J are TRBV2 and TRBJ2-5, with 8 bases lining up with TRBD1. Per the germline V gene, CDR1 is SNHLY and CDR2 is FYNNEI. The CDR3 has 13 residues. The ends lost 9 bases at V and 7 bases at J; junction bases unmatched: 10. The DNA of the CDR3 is TGTGCCAGTCGGGGCAGGGGGCAGGGGACCCAGTACTTC. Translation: CASRGRGQGTQYF. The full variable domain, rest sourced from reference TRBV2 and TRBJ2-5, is EPEVTQTPSHQVTQMGQEVILRCVPISNHLYFYWYRQILGQKVEFLVSFYNNEISEKSEIFDDQFSVERPDGSNFTLKIRSTKLEDSAMYFCASRGRGQGTQYFGPGTRLLVL.

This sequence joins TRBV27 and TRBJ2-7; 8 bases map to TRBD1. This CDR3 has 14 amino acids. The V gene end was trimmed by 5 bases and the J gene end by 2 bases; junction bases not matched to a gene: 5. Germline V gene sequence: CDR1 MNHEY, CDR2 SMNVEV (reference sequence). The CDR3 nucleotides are TGTGCCAGCAGTCAGACAGGGGCCCCCTACGAGCAGTACTTC. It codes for CASSQTGAPYEQYF.

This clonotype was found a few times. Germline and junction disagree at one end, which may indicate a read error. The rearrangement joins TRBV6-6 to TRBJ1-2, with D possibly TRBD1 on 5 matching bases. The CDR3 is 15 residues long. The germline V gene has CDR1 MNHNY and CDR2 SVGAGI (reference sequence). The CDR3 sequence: CASSPPGRDNYGDTF. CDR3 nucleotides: TGTGCCAGCAGTCCCCCGGGACGAGATAACTATGGCGACACCTTC.

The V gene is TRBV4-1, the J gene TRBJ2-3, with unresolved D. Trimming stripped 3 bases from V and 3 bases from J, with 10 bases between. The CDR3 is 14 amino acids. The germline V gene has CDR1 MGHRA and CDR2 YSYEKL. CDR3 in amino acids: CASSHYVSTDTQYF. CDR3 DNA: TGCGCCAGCAGCCACTATGTCTCTACAGATACGCAGTATTTT.

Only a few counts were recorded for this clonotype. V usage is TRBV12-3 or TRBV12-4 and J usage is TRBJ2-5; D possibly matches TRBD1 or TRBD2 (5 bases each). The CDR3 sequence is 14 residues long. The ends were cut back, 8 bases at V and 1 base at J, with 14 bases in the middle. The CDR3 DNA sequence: TGTGCCAGCTCCATAGAGAGGGGCCAAGAGACCCAGTACTTC. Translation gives CASSIERGQETQYF.

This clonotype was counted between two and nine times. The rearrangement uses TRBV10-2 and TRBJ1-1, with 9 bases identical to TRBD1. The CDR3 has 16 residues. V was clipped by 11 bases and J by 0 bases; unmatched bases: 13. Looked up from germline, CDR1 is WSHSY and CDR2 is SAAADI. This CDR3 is CAVRDREGVMNTEAFF. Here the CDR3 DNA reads TGCGCCGTCCGGGACAGGGAAGGGGTCATGAACACTGAAGCTTTCTTT.

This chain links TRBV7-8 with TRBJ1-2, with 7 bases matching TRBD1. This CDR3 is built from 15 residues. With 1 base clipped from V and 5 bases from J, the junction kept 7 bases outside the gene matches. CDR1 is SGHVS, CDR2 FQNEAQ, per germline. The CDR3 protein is CASSLGVPGGYGYTF. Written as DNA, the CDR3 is TGTGCCAGCAGCTTAGGCGTACCAGGGGGGTATGGCTACACCTTC.

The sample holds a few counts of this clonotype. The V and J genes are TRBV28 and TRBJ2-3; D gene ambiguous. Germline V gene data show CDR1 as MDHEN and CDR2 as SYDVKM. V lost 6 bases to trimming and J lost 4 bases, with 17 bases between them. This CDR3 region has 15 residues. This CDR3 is CASSLPRLGADTQYF. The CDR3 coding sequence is TGTGCCAGCAGCCTTCCGCGTCTAGGAGCAGATACGCAGTATTTT.

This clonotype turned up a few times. For the CDR3, the DNA is TGCAGCATTAGTGCCGGGACAGGGATCTACGAGCAGTACTTC. It is translated as CSISAGTGIYEQYF. The J gene is TRBJ2-7, the V gene TRBV29-1, with TRBD1 matching 9 bases. The CDR3 runs 14 residues. The germline V gene encodes CDR1 SQVTM and CDR2 ANQGSEA. V lost 8 bases to trimming and J lost 3 bases; unmatched junction nucleotides: 11.

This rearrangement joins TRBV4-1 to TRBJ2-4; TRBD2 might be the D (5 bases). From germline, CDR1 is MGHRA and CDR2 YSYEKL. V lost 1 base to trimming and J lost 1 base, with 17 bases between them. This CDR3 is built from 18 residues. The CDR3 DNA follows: TGCGCCAGCAGCCAAGGAAGAGGGAGCGGCATGGCCAAAAACATTCAGTACTTC. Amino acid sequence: CASSQGRGSGMAKNIQYF.

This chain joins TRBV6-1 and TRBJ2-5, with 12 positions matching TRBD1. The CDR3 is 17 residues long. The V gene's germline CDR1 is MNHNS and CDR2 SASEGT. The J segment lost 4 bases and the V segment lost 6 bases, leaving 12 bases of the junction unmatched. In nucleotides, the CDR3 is TGTGCCAGCAGATCCTTGTTGGGACAGGGGGCCGGAGAGACCCAGTACTTC. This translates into CASRSLLGQGAGETQYF.

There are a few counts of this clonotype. The CDR3 coding sequence is TGTGCCAGCAGCCCCACACGGGCTAGCGAGCAGTACTTC. As protein: CASSPTRASEQYF. The rearrangement joins TRBV3-1 to TRBJ2-7; D gene unclear. The CDR3 is 13 amino acids. V was cut by 4 bases and J by 6 bases, with 13 bases left in between. Germline V lookup: CDR1 LGHDT, CDR2 YNNKEL (reference sequence).

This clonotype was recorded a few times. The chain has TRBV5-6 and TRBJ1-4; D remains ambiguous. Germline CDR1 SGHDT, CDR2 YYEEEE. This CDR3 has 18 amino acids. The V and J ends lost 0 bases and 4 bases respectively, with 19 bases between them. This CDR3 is CASSLAQVALASNEKLFF. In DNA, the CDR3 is TGTGCCAGCAGCTTGGCCCAAGTCGCCCTCGCAAGTAATGAAAAACTGTTTTTT.

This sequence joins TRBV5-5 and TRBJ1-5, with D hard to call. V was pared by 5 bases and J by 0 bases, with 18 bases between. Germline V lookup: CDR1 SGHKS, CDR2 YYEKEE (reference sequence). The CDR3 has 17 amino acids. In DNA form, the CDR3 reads TGTGCCAGCAGTCGAGAGGTAGTTACGTTTAGCAATCAGCCCCAGCATTTT. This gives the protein CASSREVVTFSNQPQHF.

The CDR3 loop is CASSELAGYSNQPQHF. The DNA for the CDR3 is TGTGCCAGCAGTGAACTGGCGGGTTATAGCAATCAGCCCCAGCATTTT. This chain connects TRBV6-1 to TRBJ1-5; no definite D call. There are 16 residues in the CDR3. The germline V gene has CDR1 MNHNS and CDR2 SASEGT. V dropped 2 bases and J dropped 0 bases, with 11 bases sitting between them.

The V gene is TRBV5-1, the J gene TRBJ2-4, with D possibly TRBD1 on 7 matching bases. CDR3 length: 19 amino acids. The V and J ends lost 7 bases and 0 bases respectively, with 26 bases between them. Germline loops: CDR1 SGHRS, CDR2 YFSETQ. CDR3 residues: CASAVGDREAELAKNIQYF. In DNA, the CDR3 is TGCGCCAGCGCCGTGGGTGACAGGGAGGCCGAATTAGCCAAAAACATTCAGTACTTC.

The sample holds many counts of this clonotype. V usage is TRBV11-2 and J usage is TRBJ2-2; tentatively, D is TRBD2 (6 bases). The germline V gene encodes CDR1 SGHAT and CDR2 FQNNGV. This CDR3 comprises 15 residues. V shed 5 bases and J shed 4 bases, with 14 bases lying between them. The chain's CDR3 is CASSGRRAGTGELFF. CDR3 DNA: TGTGCCAGCAGCGGGAGGAGGGCGGGCACCGGGGAGCTGTTTTTT. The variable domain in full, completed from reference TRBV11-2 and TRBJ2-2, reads EAGVAQSPRYKIIEKRQSVAFWCNPISGHATLYWYQQILGQGPKLLIQFQNNGVVDDSQLPKDRFSAERLKGVDSTLKIQPAKLEDSAVYLCASSGRRAGTGELFFGEGSRLTVL.